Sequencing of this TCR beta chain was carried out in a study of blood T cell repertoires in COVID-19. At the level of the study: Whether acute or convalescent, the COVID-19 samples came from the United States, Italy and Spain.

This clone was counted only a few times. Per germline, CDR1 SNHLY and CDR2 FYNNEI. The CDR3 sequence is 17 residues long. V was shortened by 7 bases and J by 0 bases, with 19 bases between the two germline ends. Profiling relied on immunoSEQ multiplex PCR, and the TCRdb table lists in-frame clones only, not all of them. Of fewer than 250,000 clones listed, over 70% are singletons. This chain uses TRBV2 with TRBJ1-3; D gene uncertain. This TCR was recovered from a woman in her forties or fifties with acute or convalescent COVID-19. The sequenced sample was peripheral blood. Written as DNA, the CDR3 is TGTGCCAGCATTAGACTTTACCGGGAACCCTCTGGAAACACCATATATTTT. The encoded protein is CASIRLYREPSGNTIYF.